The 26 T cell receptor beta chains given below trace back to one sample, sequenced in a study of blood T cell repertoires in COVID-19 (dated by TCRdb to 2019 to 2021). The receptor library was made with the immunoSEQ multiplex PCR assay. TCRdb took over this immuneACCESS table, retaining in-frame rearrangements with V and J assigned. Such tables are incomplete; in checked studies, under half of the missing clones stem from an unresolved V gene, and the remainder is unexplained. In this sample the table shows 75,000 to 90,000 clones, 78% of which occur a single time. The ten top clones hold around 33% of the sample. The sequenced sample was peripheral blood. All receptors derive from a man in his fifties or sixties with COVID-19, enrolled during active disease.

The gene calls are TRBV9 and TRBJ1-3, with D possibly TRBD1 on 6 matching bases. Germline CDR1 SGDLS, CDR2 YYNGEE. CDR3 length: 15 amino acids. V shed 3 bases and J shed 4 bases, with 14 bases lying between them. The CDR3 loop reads CASSAGQTLGNTIYF. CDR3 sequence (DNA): TGTGCCAGCAGCGCCGGACAGACCTTAGGAAACACCATATATTTT.

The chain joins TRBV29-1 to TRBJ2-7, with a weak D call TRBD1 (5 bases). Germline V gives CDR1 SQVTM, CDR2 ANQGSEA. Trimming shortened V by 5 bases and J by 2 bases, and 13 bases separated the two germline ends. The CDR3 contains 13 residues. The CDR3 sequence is CSVLPGLTYEQYF. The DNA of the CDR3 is TGCAGCGTTCTCCCAGGGTTGACCTACGAGCAGTACTTC.

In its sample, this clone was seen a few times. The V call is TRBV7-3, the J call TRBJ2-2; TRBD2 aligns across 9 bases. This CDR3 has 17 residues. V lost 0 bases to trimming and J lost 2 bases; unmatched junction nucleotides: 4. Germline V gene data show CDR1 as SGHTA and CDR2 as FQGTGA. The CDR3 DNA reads TGTGCCAGCAGCTTAACGGGTCTAGCGGGAAACACCGGGGAGCTGTTTTTT. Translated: CASSLTGLAGNTGELFF. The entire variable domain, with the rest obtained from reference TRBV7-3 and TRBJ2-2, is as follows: GAGVSQTPSNKVTEKGKYVELRCDPISGHTALYWYRQSLGQGPEFLIYFQGTGAADDSGLPNDRFFAVRPEGSVSTLKIQRTERGDSAVYLCASSLTGLAGNTGELFFGEGSRLTVL.

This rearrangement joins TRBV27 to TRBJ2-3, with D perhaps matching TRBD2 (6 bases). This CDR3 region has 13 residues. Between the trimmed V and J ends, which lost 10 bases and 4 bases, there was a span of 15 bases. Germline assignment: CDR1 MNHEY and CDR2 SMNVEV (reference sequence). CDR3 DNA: TGTGCCACCGGGAGTGGGATTGCAGATACGCAGTATTTT. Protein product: CATGSGIADTQYF.

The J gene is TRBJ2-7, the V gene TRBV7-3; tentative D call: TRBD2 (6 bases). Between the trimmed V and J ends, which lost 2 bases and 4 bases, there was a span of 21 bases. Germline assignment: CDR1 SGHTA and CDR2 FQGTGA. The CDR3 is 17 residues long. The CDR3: CASSLGPLGGQGYEQYF. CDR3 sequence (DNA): TGTGCCAGCAGCTTAGGTCCGTTAGGAGGGCAAGGTTACGAGCAGTACTTC.

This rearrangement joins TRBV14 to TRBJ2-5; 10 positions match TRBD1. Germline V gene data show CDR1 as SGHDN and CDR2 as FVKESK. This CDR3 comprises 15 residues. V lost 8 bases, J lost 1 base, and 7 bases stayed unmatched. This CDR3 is CASAIRTGGQETQYF. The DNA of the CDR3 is TGTGCCAGCGCTATCCGGACAGGGGGCCAAGAGACCCAGTACTTC.

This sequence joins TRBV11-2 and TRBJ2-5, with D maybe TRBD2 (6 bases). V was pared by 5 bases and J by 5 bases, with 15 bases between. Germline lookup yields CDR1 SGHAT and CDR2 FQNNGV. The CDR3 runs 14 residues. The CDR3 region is CASSPAGRMETQYF. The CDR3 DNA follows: TGTGCCAGCAGCCCCGCGGGGAGGATGGAGACCCAGTACTTC. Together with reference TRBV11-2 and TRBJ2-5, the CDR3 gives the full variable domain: EAGVAQSPRYKIIEKRQSVAFWCNPISGHATLYWYQQILGQGPKLLIQFQNNGVVDDSQLPKDRFSAERLKGVDSTLKIQPAKLEDSAVYLCASSPAGRMETQYFGPGTRLLVL.

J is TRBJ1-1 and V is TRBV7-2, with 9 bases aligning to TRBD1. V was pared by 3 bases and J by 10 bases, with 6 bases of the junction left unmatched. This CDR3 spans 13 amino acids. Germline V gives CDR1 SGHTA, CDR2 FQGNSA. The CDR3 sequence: CASSLTGGSRAFF. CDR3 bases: TGTGCCAGCAGCTTGACAGGGGGAAGCCGAGCTTTCTTT. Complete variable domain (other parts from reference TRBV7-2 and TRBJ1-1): GAGVSQSPSNKVTEKGKDVELRCDPISGHTALYWYRQSLGQGLEFLIYFQGNSAPDKSGLPSDRFSAERTGGSVSTLTIQRTQQEDSAVYLCASSLTGGSRAFFGQGTRLTVV.

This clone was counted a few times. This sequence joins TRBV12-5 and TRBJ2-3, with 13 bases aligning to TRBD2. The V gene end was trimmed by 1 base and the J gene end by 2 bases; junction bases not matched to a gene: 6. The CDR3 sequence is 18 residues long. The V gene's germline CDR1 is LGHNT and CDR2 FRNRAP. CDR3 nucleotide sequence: TGTGCTAGTGGTTTGGGTCAGGGACTAGCGGGGTCCACAGATACGCAGTATTTT. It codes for CASGLGQGLAGSTDTQYF.

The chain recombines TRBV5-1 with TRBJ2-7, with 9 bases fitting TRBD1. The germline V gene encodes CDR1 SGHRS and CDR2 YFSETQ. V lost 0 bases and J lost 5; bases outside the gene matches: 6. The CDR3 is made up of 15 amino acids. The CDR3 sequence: CASSLAGQGFHEQYF. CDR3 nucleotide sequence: TGCGCCAGCAGCTTGGCGGGACAGGGATTCCACGAGCAGTACTTC.

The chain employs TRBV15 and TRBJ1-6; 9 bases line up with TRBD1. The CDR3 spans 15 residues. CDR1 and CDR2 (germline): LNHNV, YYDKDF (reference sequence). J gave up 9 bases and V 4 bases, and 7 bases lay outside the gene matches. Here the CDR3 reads CATSTYRGLRSPLHF. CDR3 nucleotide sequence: TGTGCCACCAGCACCTACAGGGGGCTACGTTCACCCCTCCACTTT.

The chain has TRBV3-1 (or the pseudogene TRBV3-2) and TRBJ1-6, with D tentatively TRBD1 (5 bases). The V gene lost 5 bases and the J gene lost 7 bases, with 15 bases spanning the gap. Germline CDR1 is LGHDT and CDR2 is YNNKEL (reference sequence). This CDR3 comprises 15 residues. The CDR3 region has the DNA TGTGCCAGCAGCTCCCTTGCGGGGGTGAATTCACCCCTCCACTTT. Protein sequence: CASSSLAGVNSPLHF.

DNA for the CDR3: TGTGCCAGCAGTCCGGACGGGAGTAACTATGGCTACACCTTC. It encodes CASSPDGSNYGYTF. The chain uses TRBV7-2 and TRBJ1-2; the D is unclear. V lost 6 bases to trimming and J lost 1 base, with 12 bases between them. In germline, CDR1 is SGHTA, CDR2 FQGNSA. CDR3 length: 14 amino acids.

CDR3 protein: CASSLEPPRNEQFF. As DNA, the CDR3 is TGTGCCAGCAGTTTAGAGCCTCCGAGGAATGAGCAGTTCTTC. This sequence joins TRBV27 and TRBJ2-1; D uncertain. Trimming removed 2 bases at V and 7 bases at J, with 12 bases between. Germline assignment: CDR1 MNHEY and CDR2 SMNVEV (reference sequence). This CDR3 region has 14 residues.

The chain's CDR3 is CASSLAGFTYNEQFF. DNA of the CDR3: TGCGCCAGCAGCTTGGCAGGGTTTACCTACAATGAGCAGTTCTTC. The rearrangement links TRBV5-1 to TRBJ2-1; TRBD1 might be the D (5 bases). The V and J ends lost 0 bases and 2 bases respectively, with 9 bases between them. The CDR3 has 15 amino acids. The germline V gene encodes CDR1 SGHRS and CDR2 YFSETQ.

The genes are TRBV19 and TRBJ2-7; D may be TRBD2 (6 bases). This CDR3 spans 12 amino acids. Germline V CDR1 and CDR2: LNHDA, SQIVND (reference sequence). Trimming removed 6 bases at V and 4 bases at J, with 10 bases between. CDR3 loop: CASSGRWYEQYF. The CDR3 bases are TGTGCCAGTAGCGGGAGATGGTACGAGCAGTACTTC.

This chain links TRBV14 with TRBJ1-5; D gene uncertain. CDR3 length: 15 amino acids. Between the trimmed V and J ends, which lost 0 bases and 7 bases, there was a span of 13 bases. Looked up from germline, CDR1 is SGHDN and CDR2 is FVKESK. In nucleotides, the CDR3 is TGTGCCAGCAGCCAAGATGCTCGGGAAAGACAGCCCCAGCATTTT. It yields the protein CASSQDARERQPQHF.

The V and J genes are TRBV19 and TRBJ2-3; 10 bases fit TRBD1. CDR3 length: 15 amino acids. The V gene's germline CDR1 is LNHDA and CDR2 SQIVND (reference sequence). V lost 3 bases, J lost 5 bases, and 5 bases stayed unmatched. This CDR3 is CASSIGRTGGDTQYF. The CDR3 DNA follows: TGTGCCAGTAGTATTGGCCGGACAGGGGGAGATACGCAGTATTTT.

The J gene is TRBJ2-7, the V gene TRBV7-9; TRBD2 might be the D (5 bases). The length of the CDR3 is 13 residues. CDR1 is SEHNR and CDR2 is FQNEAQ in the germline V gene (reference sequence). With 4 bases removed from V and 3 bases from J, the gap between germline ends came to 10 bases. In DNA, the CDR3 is TGTGCCAGCAGCTACGGGGAGAACTACGAGCAGTACTTC. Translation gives CASSYGENYEQYF.

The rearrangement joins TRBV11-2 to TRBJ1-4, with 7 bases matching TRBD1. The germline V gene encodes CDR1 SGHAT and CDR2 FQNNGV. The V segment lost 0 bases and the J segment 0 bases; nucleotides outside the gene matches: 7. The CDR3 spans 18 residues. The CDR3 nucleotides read TGTGCCAGCAGCTTAGATAGGACAGGTGTTGCAACTAATGAAAAACTGTTTTTT. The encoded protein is CASSLDRTGVATNEKLFF.

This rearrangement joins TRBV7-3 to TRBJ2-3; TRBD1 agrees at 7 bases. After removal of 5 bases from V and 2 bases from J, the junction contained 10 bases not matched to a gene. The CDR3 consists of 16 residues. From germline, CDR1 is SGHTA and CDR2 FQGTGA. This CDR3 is CASSQRQGGSTDTQYF. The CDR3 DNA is TGTGCCAGCAGCCAAAGACAGGGCGGATCCACAGATACGCAGTATTTT. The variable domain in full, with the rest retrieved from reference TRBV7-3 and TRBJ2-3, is GAGVSQTPSNKVTEKGKYVELRCDPISGHTALYWYRQSLGQGPEFLIYFQGTGAADDSGLPNDRFFAVRPEGSVSTLKIQRTERGDSAVYLCASSQRQGGSTDTQYFGPGTRLTVL.

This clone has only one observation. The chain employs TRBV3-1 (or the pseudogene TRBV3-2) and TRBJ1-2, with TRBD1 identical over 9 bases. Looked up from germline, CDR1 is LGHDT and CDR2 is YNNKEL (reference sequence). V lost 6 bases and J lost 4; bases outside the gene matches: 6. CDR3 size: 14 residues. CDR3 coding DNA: TGTGCCAGCAGGCGGACAGGGGACGTCTATGGCTACACCTTC. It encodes CASRRTGDVYGYTF.

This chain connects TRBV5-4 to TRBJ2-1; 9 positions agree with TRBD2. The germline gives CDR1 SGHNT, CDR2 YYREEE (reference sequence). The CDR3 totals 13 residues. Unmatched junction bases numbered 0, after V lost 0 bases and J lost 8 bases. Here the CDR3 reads CASSLGTSDEQFF. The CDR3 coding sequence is TGTGCCAGCAGCTTGGGGACTAGCGATGAGCAGTTCTTC.

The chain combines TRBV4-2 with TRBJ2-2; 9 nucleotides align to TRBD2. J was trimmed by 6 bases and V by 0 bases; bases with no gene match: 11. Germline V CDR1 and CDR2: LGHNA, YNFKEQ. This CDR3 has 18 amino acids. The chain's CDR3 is CASSQEGTAGGPAGELFF. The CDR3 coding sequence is TGTGCCAGCAGCCAAGAAGGTACGGCGGGGGGGCCGGCCGGGGAGCTGTTTTTT.

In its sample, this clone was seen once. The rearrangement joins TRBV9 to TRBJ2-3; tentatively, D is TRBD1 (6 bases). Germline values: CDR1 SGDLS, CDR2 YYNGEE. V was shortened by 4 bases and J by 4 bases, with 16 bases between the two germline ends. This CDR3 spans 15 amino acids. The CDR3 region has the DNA TGTGCCAGCAGCAATTGGGGGCCCGGGGCAGATACGCAGTATTTT. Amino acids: CASSNWGPGADTQYF.

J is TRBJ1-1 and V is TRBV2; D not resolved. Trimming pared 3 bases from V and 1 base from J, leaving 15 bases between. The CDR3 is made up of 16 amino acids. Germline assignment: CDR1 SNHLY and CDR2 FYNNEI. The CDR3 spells CASSEDGARGNTEAFF. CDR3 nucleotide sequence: TGTGCCAGCAGTGAGGACGGTGCGCGGGGGAACACTGAAGCTTTCTTT.